These 26 T cell receptor beta chains originate from one sample sequenced in a study of human T cells and chemical hapten exposure. From the RACE reads, TCRdb called clonotypes with MiXCR, one entry per CDR3 protein. Among 360,000 or so distinct CDR3 sequences listed, under 6.5% were seen once. As to time point: patch test 2, 6 weeks after DPC sensitization. As to treatment: therapeutic diphenylcyclopropenone sensitization with weekly scalp DPC. The material sequenced was whole blood, taken in connection with sensitization to the hapten diphenylcyclopropenone (DPC). The receptor source for this set is a woman under 30 with alopecia areata. Some clones in this sample may be carry-over from other donors' samples.

This clonotype was detected ten times or more. The V call is TRBV29-1, the J call TRBJ2-3, with a weak D call TRBD1 (5 bases). CDR1 and CDR2 from the germline V gene are SQVTM and ANQGSEA. The CDR3 sequence is 16 residues long. V was shortened by 6 bases and J by 1 base, with 20 bases between the two germline ends. Written as DNA, the CDR3 is TGCAGCGTGAACGGCCAGGGTCAAATCGGCACAGATACGCAGTATTTT. Protein product: CSVNGQGQIGTDTQYF.

In this sample, this clonotype turned up many times. The chain combines TRBV4-1 with TRBJ2-3; 16 nucleotides line up with TRBD2. V dropped 3 bases and J dropped 6; count of bases not matched to a gene: 15. Germline V lookup: CDR1 MGHRA, CDR2 YSYEKL. The CDR3 is 20 residues long. CDR3 protein: CASSHPLGTSGGEASDTQYF. Written as DNA, the CDR3 is TGCGCCAGCAGCCACCCTCTAGGGACTAGCGGGGGGGAGGCCTCGGATACGCAGTATTTT.

The V and J genes are TRBV20-1 and TRBJ1-2; D gene unclear. Germline V gene lookup returns CDR1 DFQATT and CDR2 SNEGSKA (reference sequence). The CDR3 length is 13 residues. Trimming took 2 bases from V and 4 from J, leaving 11 bases between them. The CDR3 region is CSARPGNGYGYTF. CDR3 nucleotide sequence: TGCAGTGCTAGACCTGGAAACGGCTATGGCTACACCTTC.

This clonotype was counted between two and nine times. This chain connects TRBV20-1 to TRBJ2-7; 8 bases are shared with TRBD1. Trimming took 1 base from V and 3 from J; bases not matched to a gene: 5. The length of the CDR3 is 14 residues. The germline V gene has CDR1 DFQATT and CDR2 SNEGSKA (reference sequence). In nucleotides, the CDR3 is TGCAGTGCTAGAGGGGCAGGGGGCTTCTACGAGCAGTACTTC. This sequence encodes CSARGAGGFYEQYF.

The chain employs TRBV7-9 and TRBJ1-2; 8 bases align to TRBD1. The CDR3 length is 12 residues. The germline gives CDR1 SEHNR, CDR2 FQNEAQ (reference sequence). V dropped 6 bases and J dropped 6; count of bases not matched to a gene: 3. The CDR3 region is CASRGQEDGYTF. The CDR3, as DNA: TGTGCCAGCAGGGGACAGGAGGATGGCTACACCTTC. Filled out from reference TRBV7-9 and TRBJ1-2, the complete variable domain reads DTGVSQNPRHKITKRGQNVTFRCDPISEHNRLYWYRQTLGQGPEFLTYFQNEAQLEKSRLLSDRFSAERPKGSFSTLEIQRTEQGDSAMYLCASRGQEDGYTFGSGTRLTVV.

This clonotype has at least ten counts. The chain employs TRBV9 and TRBJ1-2; the match to TRBD1 covers 7 bases. J lost 0 bases, V lost 3 bases, and 11 bases had no gene match. This CDR3 spans 17 amino acids. In germline, CDR1 is SGDLS, CDR2 YYNGEE. The CDR3, as DNA: TGTGCCAGCAGCGGACAGGGTTTAATGTCCCCTAACTATGGCTACACCTTC. This codes for CASSGQGLMSPNYGYTF.

A few counts support this clonotype. This chain uses TRBV6-6 with TRBJ1-1; 9 bases align to TRBD1. Germline loops: CDR1 MNHNY, CDR2 SVGAGI (reference sequence). V lost 4 bases and J lost 2; bases outside the gene matches: 8. The CDR3 extends over 16 amino acids. The CDR3 nucleotides read TGTGCCAGCAGTTCCTTTCGGGACAGGGAAAACACTGAAGCTTTCTTT. Protein sequence: CASSSFRDRENTEAFF.

This clonotype was seen repeatedly, ten times or more. The rearrangement joins TRBV3-1 to TRBJ2-5, with TRBD2 identical over 9 bases. The junction had 16 bases not matched to a gene; V was cut back by 1 base and J by 4 bases. This CDR3 is built from 19 residues. Germline loops: CDR1 LGHDT, CDR2 YNNKEL (reference sequence). The CDR3 DNA is TGTGCCAGCAGCCAAGTCCGTTCGGCGGGGGGGGCCGAGAGAGAGACCCAGTACTTC. Amino acids: CASSQVRSAGGAERETQYF.

This clonotype has more than one count but fewer than ten. The chain carries TRBV28 and TRBJ2-7; 11 bases line up with TRBD2. Germline-derived CDR1 and CDR2 are MDHEN and SYDVKM. The CDR3 runs 16 residues. V gave up 10 bases and J gave up 0 bases; unmatched junction bases: 11. The CDR3 reads CATCEGLAASSYEQYF. The CDR3 DNA follows: TGTGCCACCTGCGAGGGACTAGCGGCTTCCTCCTACGAGCAGTACTTC.

This clonotype was seen a handful of times. The CDR3, as DNA: TGTGCCAGCACGGTACATCGAGGGGTGTTGGGGACAGATACGCAGTATTTT. It encodes CASTVHRGVLGTDTQYF. The chain recombines TRBV7-9 with TRBJ2-3; D possibly uses TRBD1 or TRBD2 (5 bases each). V lost 7 bases and J lost 3, with 23 bases in between. The CDR3 is 17 residues long. Germline V gene sequence: CDR1 SEHNR, CDR2 FQNEAQ (reference sequence).

Many counts were recorded for this clonotype. The chain joins TRBV20-1 to TRBJ2-3; unclear D gene. V lost 5 bases and J lost 0, with 9 bases in between. Per the germline V gene, CDR1 is DFQATT and CDR2 is SNEGSKA (reference sequence). The CDR3 loop spans 13 amino acids. For the CDR3, the DNA is TGCAGTGCTGATTGGCAGAGCACAGATACGCAGTATTTT. This codes for CSADWQSTDTQYF.

This clonotype was detected a few times. The chain carries TRBV7-9 and TRBJ1-2; possible D gene TRBD1, 5 bases. In germline, CDR1 is SEHNR, CDR2 FQNEAQ (reference sequence). V lost 7 bases, J lost 4 bases, and 13 bases lay in between. CDR3 length: 13 amino acids. The CDR3 region is CASTPGALYGYTF. CDR3 sequence (DNA): TGTGCCAGCACCCCTGGGGCCCTCTATGGCTACACCTTC.

This chain connects TRBV5-4 to TRBJ1-5; TRBD1 matches at 10 bases. J lost 14 bases, V lost 0 bases, and 2 bases had no gene match. The V gene's germline CDR1 is SGHNT and CDR2 YYREEE (reference sequence). The CDR3 runs 12 residues. Here the CDR3 reads CASSLGQGAKHF. In DNA, the CDR3 is TGTGCCAGCAGCTTGGGACAGGGGGCGAAGCATTTT.

This chain joins TRBV29-1 and TRBJ1-3; D gene unclear. The CDR3 has 13 amino acids. The germline gives CDR1 SQVTM, CDR2 ANQGSEA. V lost 4 bases, J lost 2 bases, and 9 bases lay in between. This chain's CDR3 is CSVGESPGNTIYF. As DNA, the CDR3 is TGCAGCGTTGGCGAGTCCCCTGGAAACACCATATATTTT.

The genes are TRBV5-1 and TRBJ2-2; D is undetermined. CDR3 size: 13 residues. The V and J ends lost 0 bases and 6 bases respectively, with 6 bases between them. Looked up from germline, CDR1 is SGHRS and CDR2 is YFSETQ. The CDR3 DNA reads TGCGCCAGCAGCTTGGAGGAAGCCGGGGAGCTGTTTTTT. This translates into CASSLEEAGELFF.

The chain combines TRBV6-2 or TRBV6-3 with TRBJ2-3, with D uncertain. V was trimmed by 4 bases and J by 2 bases, leaving 10 bases between them. This CDR3 has 14 amino acids. The V gene's germline CDR1 is MNHEY and CDR2 SVGEGT. The CDR3 is CASSSRSATDTQYF. The CDR3 coding sequence is TGTGCCAGCAGTTCTCGCAGTGCCACAGATACGCAGTATTTT.

This clonotype was counted many times. The rearrangement joins TRBV12-3 or TRBV12-4 to TRBJ2-3; D is unresolved. The CDR3 is 15 residues long. V dropped 7 bases and J dropped 2 bases, with 16 bases sitting between them. Written as DNA, the CDR3 is TGTGCCAGCACTCCGGCCCGCTCTACCACAGATACGCAGTATTTT. Protein sequence: CASTPARSTTDTQYF.

This clonotype has at least ten counts. This rearrangement joins TRBV28 to TRBJ1-2; TRBD1 is a possible D gene (6 bases). The CDR3 sequence is 15 residues long. Per the germline V gene, CDR1 is MDHEN and CDR2 is SYDVKM. Trimming stripped 2 bases from V and 2 bases from J, with 12 bases between. In DNA form, the CDR3 reads TGTGCCAGCAGTTTACGGACAGATTTAAACTATGGCTACACCTTC. It specifies CASSLRTDLNYGYTF.

J is TRBJ1-6 and V is TRBV20-1; TRBD1 might be the D (6 bases). Per germline, CDR1 DFQATT and CDR2 SNEGSKA (reference sequence). CDR3 size: 14 residues. The V gene lost 4 bases and the J gene lost 5 bases, with 12 bases spanning the gap. CDR3 region: CSANHRVDNSPLHF. CDR3 coding DNA: TGCAGTGCTAACCACAGGGTGGATAATTCACCCCTCCACTTT.

The CDR3 sequence: CASSSSWTGGFTLHF. The CDR3 DNA is TGTGCCAGCAGCTCTAGCTGGACCGGGGGTTTCACCCTCCACTTT. This chain links TRBV5-6 with TRBJ1-6; weak D call: TRBD1 (5 bases). Germline loops: CDR1 SGHDT, CDR2 YYEEEE. Trimming removed 3 bases at V and 14 bases at J, with 21 bases between. This CDR3 is 15 amino acids long.

V and J are TRBV7-9 and TRBJ2-7, with TRBD1 matching over 10 bases. Trimming at V came to 6 bases and at J to 6 bases, leaving 11 bases not matched to a gene. The CDR3 contains 15 residues. Per germline, CDR1 SEHNR and CDR2 FQNEAQ (reference sequence). CDR3 loop: CASRSAGTGDSEQYF. In DNA, the CDR3 is TGTGCCAGCAGATCGGCCGGGACAGGGGATAGCGAGCAGTACTTC.

The chain joins TRBV20-1 to TRBJ2-7, with no clear D. Looked up from germline, CDR1 is DFQATT and CDR2 is SNEGSKA (reference sequence). V was clipped by 1 base and J by 4 bases, with 14 bases between them. The CDR3 is made up of 14 amino acids. Written as DNA, the CDR3 is TGCAGTGCTAGAGTAAGGCGAGAGGATTACGAGCAGTACTTC. Translation: CSARVRREDYEQYF.

V is TRBV20-1 and J is TRBJ2-3; 9 bases line up with TRBD2. Germline V gene lookup returns CDR1 DFQATT and CDR2 SNEGSKA (reference sequence). This CDR3 contains 16 residues. V lost 5 bases and J lost 5; bases outside the gene matches: 14. In nucleotides, the CDR3 is TGCAGTGCTGAGGGGGCGGCTAGCGGGGCCGGAGATACGCAGTATTTT. Translation: CSAEGAASGAGDTQYF.

The sample holds a few counts of this clonotype. The rearrangement links TRBV6-1 to TRBJ1-6, with a tentative D call TRBD1 (6 bases). Trimming left V 4 bases short and J 9 bases short, with 13 bases between. This CDR3 is 14 amino acids long. Per the germline V gene, CDR1 is MNHNS and CDR2 is SASEGT. CDR3 nucleotide sequence: TGTGCCAGCAGTGTGCGGGGGGCGAGTTCACCCCTCCACTTT. Protein: CASSVRGASSPLHF.

The chain joins TRBV19 to TRBJ1-5; no clear D gene. The CDR3 extends over 15 amino acids. In germline, CDR1 is LNHDA, CDR2 SQIVND (reference sequence). Trimming removed 4 bases from V and 0 bases from J, with 10 bases in between. The DNA of the CDR3 is TGTGCCAGTAGTAAGGCGGAATATAGCAATCAGCCCCAGCATTTT. Protein: CASSKAEYSNQPQHF.

The genes are TRBV12-3 or TRBV12-4 and TRBJ1-2; D gene unclear. V was shortened by 6 bases and J by 10 bases, with 15 bases between the two germline ends. This CDR3 region has 12 residues. Here the CDR3 DNA reads TGTGCCAGCAGAGCCGGTTTGGGAACCTACACCTTC. Protein product: CASRAGLGTYTF.